Sequencing of this T cell receptor (beta chain) was carried out in a study of cytomegalovirus exposure and HLA in healthy donors. The CDR3 is made up of 14 amino acids. The ends were cut back, 4 bases at V and 9 bases at J, with 16 bases in the middle. CDR1 is MNHNS and CDR2 is SASEGT in the germline V gene. The PCR contained 60 Vbeta and 13 Jbeta primers. TCRdb keeps only in-frame clones here, not all; method: immunoSEQ multiplex PCR. The sample contains roughly 90,000 clones, 70% to 80% of which appear only once. The specimen was PBMCs. The sequence was collected from a man younger than 45 in good health and CMV-seropositive. This rearrangement joins TRBV6-1 to TRBJ2-1; D may be TRBD2 (6 bases). CDR3 residues: CASSVVLAGGEQFF. Here the CDR3 DNA reads TGTGCCAGCAGTGTTGTCCTCGCCGGGGGTGAGCAGTTCTTC.